The rows below give T cell receptor beta chains drawn from one sample of a study of T cell changes during pregnancy in multiple sclerosis. TCRdb's copy holds only in-frame clones and misses some; the assay was immunoSEQ multiplex PCR. The table includes around 55,000 clones, 85% to 90% detected once. The material sequenced was CD4+ T cells from peripheral blood mononuclear cells, taken in the first trimester of pregnancy. The source of these receptors is a female donor with multiple sclerosis, enrolled in a pregnancy study. The CDR3 runs from the conserved cysteine through the conserved F or W. The order of the fields is J gene, V gene, CDR3 protein.

TRBJ2-1 | TRBV9 | CASSGRPSGTYNEQFF
TRBJ2-2 | TRBV10-3 | CAIRTGGLTGELFF
TRBJ1-6 | TRBV5-1 | CASSLEGASYNSPLHF
TRBJ1-3 | TRBV28 | CASTTGASGNTIYF
TRBJ1-2 | TRBV18 | CASSPRTEDYGYTF
TRBJ2-4 | TRBV7-2 | CASSLESGIAKNIQYF
TRBJ1-1 | TRBV18 | CASSQTGKNTEAFF
TRBJ1-2 | TRBV6-5 | CASSKQTGGGYTF
TRBJ2-7 | TRBV28 | CASLKGGAGNSYEQYF
TRBJ2-2 | TRBV5-1 | CASSPGLADTGELFF
TRBJ2-7 | TRBV30 | CACHGTSGRIHEQYF
TRBJ1-6 | TRBV5-4 | CASSTQGSSYNSPLHF
TRBJ2-3 | TRBV5-4 | CASSPPGVGTDTQYF
TRBJ1-5 | TRBV19 | CASNPTRGGQPQHF
TRBJ2-1 | TRBV4-1 | CASSAQLAGGWDEQFF
TRBJ2-2 | TRBV28 | CASTGTSRAGELFF
TRBJ1-1 | TRBV6-1 | CASSEMEGRTEAFF
TRBJ1-6 | TRBV27 | CASSIRQGAHNSPLHF
TRBJ1-3 | TRBV13 | CASSLGPLGQYTIYF
TRBJ2-7 | TRBV2 | CASSGQGTYEQYF
TRBJ1-1 | TRBV25-1 | CASSEHIAGGTEAFF
TRBJ2-1 | TRBV28 | CASSLWGTGGNEQFF
TRBJ2-7 | TRBV15 | CATSRRQGGFSYEQYF
TRBJ1-2 | TRBV10-3 | CAIKRTGSYGYTF
TRBJ2-7 | TRBV10-3 | CAISDPRAGYEQYF
TRBJ2-3 | TRBV9 | CASSVPGRERFLTDTQYF
TRBJ2-1 | TRBV5-6 | CASSLWGGTGRGFF
TRBJ2-4 | TRBV7-2 | CASSHGQANIQYF
TRBJ1-2 | TRBV7-9 | CASSRDSNYGYTF
TRBJ2-1 | TRBV4-3 | CASSQDRSYEQFF
TRBJ2-7 | TRBV27 | CASRERLAGVREQYF
TRBJ1-1 | TRBV7-9 | CASSPRQGRNTEAFF
TRBJ2-7 | TRBV7-2 | CASSFSTYEQYF
TRBJ2-5 | TRBV5-1 | CASSLNVGSEETQYF
TRBJ2-1 | TRBV28 | CASSATGTVDEQFF
TRBJ1-1 | TRBV4-3 | CASSQQMNTEAFF
TRBJ2-7 | TRBV18 | CASSPQTGYYEQYF